Listed below are T cell receptor beta chains from one sample, sequenced in a study of T cells in localized non-small cell lung cancer. Some clones are missing from TCRdb's copy, which holds only in-frame ones; the method was immunoSEQ multiplex PCR. This table has approximately 35,000 clones, around 90% appearing once. The sequencing here drew on PBMCs, taken before any cancer treatment. These receptors came from a man aged 35-75 years with stage II lung adenocarcinoma. Both conserved end residues are part of each CDR3. Fields, in order: D gene, J gene, clone size, V gene, CDR3 DNA, CDR3 protein. D genes are given only for firm matches. A row's size may be missing; if present it is once, few, many or a size class.

>NA|TRBJ2-7|NA|TRBV19
TGTGCCAGTAGTTCAGTTACCCCCTACGAGCAGTACTTC
CASSSVTPYEQYF
>NA|TRBJ1-1|few|TRBV20-1
TGCAGTGCTAGAGCTCTGGGCGAAGCTTTCTTT
CSARALGEAFF
>NA|TRBJ2-1|NA|TRBV9
TGTGCCAGCAGCCCTCGCTCCTACAATGAGCAGTTCTTC
CASSPRSYNEQFF
>TRBD2|TRBJ2-5|NA|TRBV4-3
TGCGCCAGCAGCCAACGGGGGGGACTACACGGAGAGACCCAGTACTTC
CASSQRGGLHGETQYF
>TRBD2|TRBJ2-5|NA|TRBV4-2
TGTGCCAGCAGCCAAGGGGGGGCAGCGGGAGGGCCCGGGGAGACCCAGTACTTC
CASSQGGAAGGPGETQYF
>TRBD2|TRBJ2-7|once|TRBV5-6
TGTGCCAGCAGCCGGCCGGGGACTACCAACTACGAGCAGTACTTC
CASSRPGTTNYEQYF
>NA|TRBJ2-3|NA|TRBV27
TGTGCCAGCAGTTTACTGGGGAAAAGCACAGATACGCAGTATTTT
CASSLLGKSTDTQYF
>NA|TRBJ2-1|NA|TRBV9
TGTGCCAGCAGCGTTGGAGGGGCCGGGGAGCAGTTCTTC
CASSVGGAGEQFF
>NA|TRBJ1-5|once|TRBV11-3
TGTGCCAGCAGCTTAGGGCCGGATCAGCCCCAGCATTTT
CASSLGPDQPQHF
>NA|TRBJ2-7|NA|TRBV7-2
TGTGCCAGCAGCACGGGGGTGGGGCTCTCCTACGAGCAGTACTTC
CASSTGVGLSYEQYF
>NA|TRBJ1-5|NA|TRBV10-3
TGTGCCATCAGTGCCGATAGCAATCAGCCCCAGCATTTT
CAISADSNQPQHF
>NA|TRBJ1-5|NA|TRBV6-5
TGTGCCAGCAGTTACTCGATAACAGGGAATCAGCCCCAGCATTTT
CASSYSITGNQPQHF
>NA|TRBJ2-1|NA|TRBV4-1
TGCGCCAGCAGTCAGGGGCATATTCATCTCAATGAGCAGTTCTTC
CASSQGHIHLNEQFF
>NA|TRBJ2-7|NA|TRBV21-1
TGTGCCAGCAGCAAAGGTACTACAGGGGGTCTCGAAAGGCAGTACTTC
CASSKGTTGGLERQYF
>NA|TRBJ2-2|NA|TRBV5-1
TGCGCCAGCAGCCAAGTCATCCGGGAGTCGGACACCGGGGAGCTGTTTTTT
CASSQVIRESDTGELFF
>TRBD2|TRBJ2-7|NA|TRBV13
TGTGCCAGCAGCTTGGGACTAGCAGTTTACGAGCAGTACTTC
CASSLGLAVYEQYF
>TRBD2|TRBJ2-3|NA|TRBV5-4
TGTGCCAGCAGCTTGCAGGCTAGCGGTAGCACAGATACGCAGTATTTT
CASSLQASGSTDTQYF
>NA|TRBJ1-2|NA|TRBV6-6
TGTGCCAGCAGTTCACAGCCACGGGTAGGCTACACCTTC
CASSSQPRVGYTF
>NA|TRBJ1-1|NA|TRBV14
TGTGCCAGCAGCCCGTTGACAGCAAGGGACACTGAAGCTTTCTTT
CASSPLTARDTEAFF